The clone carrying this TCR beta chain has just a few counts. The V end was cut by 2 bases, the J end by 7 bases, with 10 bases between. The germline CDR1 and CDR2 sequences are SGHTS and YDEGEE. This CDR3 has 13 amino acids. These data originate in a study of beta chain features in type 1 diabetes. As every portion of the isolated RNA was reverse transcribed, the sequencing read expressed TCRB transcripts. The assay was immunoSEQ multiplex PCR, and TCRdb's table has in-frame clones only and misses some. The sample shows 200,000 to 250,000 clones, over 8.5% of them seen only once. The receptor was isolated from a young woman in good health. The sequenced material came from naive CD4+ T cells from blood. The V gene is TRBV5-8, the J gene TRBJ1-5; no clear D gene. The DNA for the CDR3 is TGTGCCAGCAGCTTAGGCGGGCACCAGCCCCAGCATTTT. Encoded protein: CASSLGGHQPQHF. Full variable domain (rest looked up from reference TRBV5-8 and TRBJ1-5): EAGVTQSPTHLIKTRGQQATLRCSPISGHTSVYWYQQALGLGLQFLLWYDEGEERNRGNFPPRFSGRQFPNYSSELNVNALELEDSALYLCASSLGGHQPQHFGDGTRLSIL.